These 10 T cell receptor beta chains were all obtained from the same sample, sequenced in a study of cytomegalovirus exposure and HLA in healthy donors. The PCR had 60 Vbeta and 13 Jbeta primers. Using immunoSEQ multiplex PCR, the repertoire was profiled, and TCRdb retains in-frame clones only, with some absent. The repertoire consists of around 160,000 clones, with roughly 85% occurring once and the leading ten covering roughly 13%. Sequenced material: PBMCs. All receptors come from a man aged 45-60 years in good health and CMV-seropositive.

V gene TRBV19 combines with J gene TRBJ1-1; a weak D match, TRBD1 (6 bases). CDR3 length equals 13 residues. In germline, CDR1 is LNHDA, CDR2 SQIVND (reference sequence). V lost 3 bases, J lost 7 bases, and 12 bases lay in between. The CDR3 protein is CASSIWGQGEAFF. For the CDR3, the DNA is TGTGCCAGTAGTATTTGGGGGCAAGGTGAAGCTTTCTTT.

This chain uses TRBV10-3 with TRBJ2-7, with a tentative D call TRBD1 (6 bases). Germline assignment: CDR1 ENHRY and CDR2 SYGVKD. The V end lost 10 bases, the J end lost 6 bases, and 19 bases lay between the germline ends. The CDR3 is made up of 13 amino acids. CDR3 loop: CATGDTPIPEQYF. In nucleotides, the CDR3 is TGTGCCACCGGGGACACCCCCATACCCGAGCAGTACTTC.

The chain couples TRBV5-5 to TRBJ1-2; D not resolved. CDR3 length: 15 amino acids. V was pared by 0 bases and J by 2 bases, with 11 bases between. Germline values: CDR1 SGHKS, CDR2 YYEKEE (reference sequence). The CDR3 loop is CASSLDPAGNYGYTF. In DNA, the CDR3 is TGTGCCAGCAGCTTGGACCCCGCGGGGAACTATGGCTACACCTTC.

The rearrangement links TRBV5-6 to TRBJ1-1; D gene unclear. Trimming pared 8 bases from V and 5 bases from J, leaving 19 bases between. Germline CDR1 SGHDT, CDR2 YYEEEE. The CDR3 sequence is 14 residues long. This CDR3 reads CASSIAPLATEAFF. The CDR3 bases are TGTGCCAGTAGCATTGCCCCACTCGCTACTGAAGCTTTCTTT.

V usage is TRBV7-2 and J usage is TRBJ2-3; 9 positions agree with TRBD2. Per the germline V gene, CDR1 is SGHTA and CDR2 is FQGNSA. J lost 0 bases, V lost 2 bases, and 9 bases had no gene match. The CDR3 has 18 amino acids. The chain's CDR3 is CASSLWGGGAPSTDTQYF. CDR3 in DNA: TGTGCCAGCAGCTTATGGGGCGGGGGGGCCCCTAGCACAGATACGCAGTATTTT. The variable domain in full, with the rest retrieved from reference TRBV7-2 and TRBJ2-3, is GAGVSQSPSNKVTEKGKDVELRCDPISGHTALYWYRQSLGQGLEFLIYFQGNSAPDKSGLPSDRFSAERTGGSVSTLTIQRTQQEDSAVYLCASSLWGGGAPSTDTQYFGPGTRLTVL.

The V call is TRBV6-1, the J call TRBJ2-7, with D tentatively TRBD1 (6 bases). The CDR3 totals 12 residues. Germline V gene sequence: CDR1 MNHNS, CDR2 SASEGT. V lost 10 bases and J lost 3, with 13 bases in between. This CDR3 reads CATRQERYEQYV. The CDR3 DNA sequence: TGTGCCACAAGACAGGAGCGCTACGAGCAGTACGTC.

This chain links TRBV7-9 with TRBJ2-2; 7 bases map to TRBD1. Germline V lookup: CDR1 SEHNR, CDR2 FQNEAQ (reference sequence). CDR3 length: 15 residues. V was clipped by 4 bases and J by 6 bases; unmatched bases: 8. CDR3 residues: CASSSRQGWAGELFF. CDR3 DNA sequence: TGTGCCAGCAGCTCTAGACAGGGTTGGGCCGGGGAGCTGTTTTTT.

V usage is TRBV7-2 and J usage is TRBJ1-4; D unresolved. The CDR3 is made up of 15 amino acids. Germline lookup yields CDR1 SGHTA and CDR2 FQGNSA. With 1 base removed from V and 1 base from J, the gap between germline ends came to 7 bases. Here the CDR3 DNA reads TGTGCCAGCAGCTTAGTAAGCGTAACTAATGAAAAACTGTTTTTT. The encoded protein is CASSLVSVTNEKLFF.

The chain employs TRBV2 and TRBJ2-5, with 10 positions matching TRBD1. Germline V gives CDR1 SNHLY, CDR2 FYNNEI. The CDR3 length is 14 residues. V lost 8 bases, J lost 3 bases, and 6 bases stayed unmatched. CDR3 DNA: TGTGCCAGCTCTCGAGGGACAGGGGAAGAGACCCAGTACTTC. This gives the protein CASSRGTGEETQYF.

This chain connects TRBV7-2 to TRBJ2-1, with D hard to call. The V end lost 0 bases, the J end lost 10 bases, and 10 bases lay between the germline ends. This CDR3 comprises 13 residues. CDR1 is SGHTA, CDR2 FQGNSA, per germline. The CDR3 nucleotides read TGTGCCAGCAGCTTAGCAGCCTTTAGCGAGCAGTTCTTC. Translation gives CASSLAAFSEQFF. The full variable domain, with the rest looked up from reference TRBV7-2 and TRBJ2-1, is GAGVSQSPSNKVTEKGKDVELRCDPISGHTALYWYRQSLGQGLEFLIYFQGNSAPDKSGLPSDRFSAERTGGSVSTLTIQRTQQEDSAVYLCASSLAAFSEQFFGPGTRLTVL.